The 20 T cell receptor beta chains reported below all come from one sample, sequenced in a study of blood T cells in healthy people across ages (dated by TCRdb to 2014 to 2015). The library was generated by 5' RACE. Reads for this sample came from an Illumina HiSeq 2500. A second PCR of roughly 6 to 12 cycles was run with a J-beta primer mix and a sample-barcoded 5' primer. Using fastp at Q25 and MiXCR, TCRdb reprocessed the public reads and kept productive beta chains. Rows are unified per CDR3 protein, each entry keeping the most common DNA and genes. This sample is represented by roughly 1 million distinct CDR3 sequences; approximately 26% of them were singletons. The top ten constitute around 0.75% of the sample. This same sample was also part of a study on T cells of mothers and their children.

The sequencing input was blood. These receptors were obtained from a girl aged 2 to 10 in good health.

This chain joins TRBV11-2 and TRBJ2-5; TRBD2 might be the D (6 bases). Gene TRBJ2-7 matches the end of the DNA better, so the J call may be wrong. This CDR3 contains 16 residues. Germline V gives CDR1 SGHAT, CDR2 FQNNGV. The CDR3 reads CASSLVSPAGYYEQYF. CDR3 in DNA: TGTGCCAGCAGCTTAGTGTCGCCAGCGGGCTACTACGAGCAGTACTTC.

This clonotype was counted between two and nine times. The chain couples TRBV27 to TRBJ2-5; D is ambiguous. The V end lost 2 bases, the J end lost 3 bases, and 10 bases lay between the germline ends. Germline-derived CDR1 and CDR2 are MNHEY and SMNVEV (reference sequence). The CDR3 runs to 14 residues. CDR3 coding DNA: TGTGCCAGCAGTTTAGGTCTCACTAAAGAGACCCAGTACTTC. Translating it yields CASSLGLTKETQYF.

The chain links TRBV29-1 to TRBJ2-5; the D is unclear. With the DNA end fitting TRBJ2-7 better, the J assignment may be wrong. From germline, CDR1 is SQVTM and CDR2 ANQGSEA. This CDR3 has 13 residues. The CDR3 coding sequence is TGCAGCGTTGAATTGGATGGGGTATACGAGCAGTACTTC. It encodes CSVELDGVYEQYF.

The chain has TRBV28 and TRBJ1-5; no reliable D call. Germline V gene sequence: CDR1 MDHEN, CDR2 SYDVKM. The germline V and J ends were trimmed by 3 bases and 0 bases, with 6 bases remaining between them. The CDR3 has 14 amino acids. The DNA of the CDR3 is TGTGCCAGCAGTTTTTCCAGTAGCAATCAGCCCCAGCATTTT. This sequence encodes CASSFSSSNQPQHF.

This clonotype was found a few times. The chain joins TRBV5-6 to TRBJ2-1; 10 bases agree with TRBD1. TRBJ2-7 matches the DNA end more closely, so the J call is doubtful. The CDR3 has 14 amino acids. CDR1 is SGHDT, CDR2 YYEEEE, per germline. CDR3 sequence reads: CASSFGTGVDEQYF. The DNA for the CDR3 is TGTGCCAGCAGCTTCGGGACAGGGGTGGACGAGCAGTACTTC.

The DNA for the CDR3 is TGTGCCAGCAGTTTCTTGACCGGGCCCTACCCTACTGAAGCTTTCTTT. Its translation: CASSFLTGPYPTEAFF. This chain joins TRBV27 and TRBJ1-1; no firm D call. The CDR3 contains 16 residues. Trimming cost V 3 bases and J 5 bases, with 19 bases left between them. Germline CDR1 and CDR2: MNHEY and SMNVEV (reference sequence).

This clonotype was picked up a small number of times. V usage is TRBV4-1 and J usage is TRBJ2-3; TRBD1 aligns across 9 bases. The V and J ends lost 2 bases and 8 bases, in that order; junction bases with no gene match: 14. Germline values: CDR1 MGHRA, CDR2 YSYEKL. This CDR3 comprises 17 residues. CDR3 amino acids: CASSQRGQGDSASTQYF. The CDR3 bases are TGCGCCAGCAGCCAAAGGGGACAGGGTGATTCGGCATCTACGCAGTATTTT.

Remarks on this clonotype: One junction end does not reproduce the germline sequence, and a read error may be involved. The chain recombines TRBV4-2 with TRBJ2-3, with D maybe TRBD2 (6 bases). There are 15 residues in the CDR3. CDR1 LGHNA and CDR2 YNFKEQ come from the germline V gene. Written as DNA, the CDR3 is TGTGCCTGCAGCCAGTGGACTCTGGAGGGAGATACGCAGTATTTT. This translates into CACSQWTLEGDTQYF.

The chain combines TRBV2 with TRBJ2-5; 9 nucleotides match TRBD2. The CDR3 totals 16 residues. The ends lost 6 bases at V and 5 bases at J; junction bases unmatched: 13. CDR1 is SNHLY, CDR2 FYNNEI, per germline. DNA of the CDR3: TGTGCCAGCAGCTTGTACGATAGCGGGAGAGAGGAGACCCAGTACTTC. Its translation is CASSLYDSGREETQYF.

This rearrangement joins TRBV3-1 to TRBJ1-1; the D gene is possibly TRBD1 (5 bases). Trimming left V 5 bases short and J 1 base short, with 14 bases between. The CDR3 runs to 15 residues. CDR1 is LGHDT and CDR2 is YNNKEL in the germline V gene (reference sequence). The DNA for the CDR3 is TGTGCCAGCAGCTCCGACAGAGATGGGAACACTGAAGCTTTCTTT. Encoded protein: CASSSDRDGNTEAFF.

The CDR3, as DNA: TGTGCCAGCAGTTACGGCCGGGACAGGAGGAATGAGCAGTTCTTC. This gives the protein CASSYGRDRRNEQFF. V usage is TRBV27 and J usage is TRBJ2-5; 8 bases map to TRBD1. The J call may be incorrect, as the DNA end agrees better with TRBJ2-1. From germline, CDR1 is MNHEY and CDR2 SMNVEV (reference sequence). The CDR3 contains 15 residues.

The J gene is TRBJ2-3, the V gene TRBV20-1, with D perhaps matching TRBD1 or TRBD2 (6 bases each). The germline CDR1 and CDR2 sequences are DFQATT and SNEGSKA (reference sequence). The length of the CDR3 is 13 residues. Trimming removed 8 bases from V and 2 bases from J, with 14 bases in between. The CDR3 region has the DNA TGCAGTTGCGGGGACAAACTCACAGATACGCAGTATTTT. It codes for CSCGDKLTDTQYF.

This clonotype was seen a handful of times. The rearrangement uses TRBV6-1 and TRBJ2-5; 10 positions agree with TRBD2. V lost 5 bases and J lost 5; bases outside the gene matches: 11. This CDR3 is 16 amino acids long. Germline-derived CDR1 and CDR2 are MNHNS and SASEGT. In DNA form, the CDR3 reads TGTGCCAGCAGTCGTTCTAGCGGGGGTTCTTTCGAGACCCAGTACTTC. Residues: CASSRSSGGSFETQYF.

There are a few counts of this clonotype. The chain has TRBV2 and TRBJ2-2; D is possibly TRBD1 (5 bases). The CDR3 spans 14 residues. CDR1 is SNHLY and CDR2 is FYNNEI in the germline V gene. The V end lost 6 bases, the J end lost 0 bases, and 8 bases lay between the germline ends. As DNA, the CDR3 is TGTGCCAGCAGACGGACACCGAACACCGGGGAGCTGTTTTTT. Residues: CASRRTPNTGELFF.

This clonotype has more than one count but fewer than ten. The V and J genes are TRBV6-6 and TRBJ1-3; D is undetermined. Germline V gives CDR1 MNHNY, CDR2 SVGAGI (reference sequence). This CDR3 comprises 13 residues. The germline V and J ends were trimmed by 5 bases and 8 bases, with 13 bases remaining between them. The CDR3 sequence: CASSRTPLDTIYF. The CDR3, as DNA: TGTGCCAGCAGTCGGACTCCCCTGGACACCATATATTTT.

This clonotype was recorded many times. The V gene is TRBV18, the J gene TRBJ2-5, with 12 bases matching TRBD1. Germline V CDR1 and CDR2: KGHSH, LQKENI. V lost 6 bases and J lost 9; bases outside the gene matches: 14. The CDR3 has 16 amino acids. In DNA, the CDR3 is TGTGCCAGCTCCCACCGGGACAGGGGGCTCGACGGGGCCCAGTACTTC. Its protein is CASSHRDRGLDGAQYF. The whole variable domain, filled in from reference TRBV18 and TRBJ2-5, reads NAGVMQNPRHLVRRRGQEARLRCSPMKGHSHVYWYRQLPEEGLKFMVYLQKENIIDESGMPKERFSAEFPKEGPSILRIQQVVRGDSAAYFCASSHRDRGLDGAQYFGPGTRLLVL.

The CDR3 sequence: CASSESPGLAGVEQFF. The CDR3 coding sequence is TGCGCCAGCAGTGAATCCCCCGGACTAGCGGGAGTTGAGCAGTTCTTC. The chain carries TRBV10-1 and TRBJ2-1; 13 bases fit TRBD2. CDR1 WNHNN and CDR2 SYGVQD come from the germline V gene (reference sequence). The length of the CDR3 is 16 residues. Trimming at V came to 3 bases and at J to 9 bases, leaving 8 bases not matched to a gene.

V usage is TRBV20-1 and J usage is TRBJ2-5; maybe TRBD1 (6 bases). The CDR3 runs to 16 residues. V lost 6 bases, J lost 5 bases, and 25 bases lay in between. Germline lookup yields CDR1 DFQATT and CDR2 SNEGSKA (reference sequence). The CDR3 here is CSAEDRTRPRIETQYF. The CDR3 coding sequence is TGCAGTGCCGAAGACAGGACGCGTCCGAGGATCGAGACCCAGTACTTC.

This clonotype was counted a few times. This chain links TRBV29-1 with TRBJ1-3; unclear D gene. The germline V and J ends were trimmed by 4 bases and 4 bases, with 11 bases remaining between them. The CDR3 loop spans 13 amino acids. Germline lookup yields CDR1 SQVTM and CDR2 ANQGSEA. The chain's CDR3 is CSVVQGAGNTIYF. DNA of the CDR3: TGCAGCGTTGTGCAAGGTGCCGGAAACACCATATATTTT.

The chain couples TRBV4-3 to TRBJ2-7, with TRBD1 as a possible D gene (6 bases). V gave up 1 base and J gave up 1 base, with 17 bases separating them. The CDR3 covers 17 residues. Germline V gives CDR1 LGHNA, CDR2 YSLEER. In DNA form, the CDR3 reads TGCGCCAGCAGCCAAGCTCTACCAGGGGCAGGGTCCTACGAGCAGTACTTC. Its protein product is CASSQALPGAGSYEQYF.